This T cell receptor (beta chain) was obtained from a study of blood T cell repertoires in COVID-19. Across the study: Whether acute or convalescent, the COVID-19 samples came from the United States, Italy and Spain. Sample material is recorded as cDNA or gDNA derived from T cells, B-cell-depleted T cells, or PBMCs.

Original data processing: Amplifying reference gene primers gave estimates of nucleated cell counts. Sequencing was performed with immunoSEQ multiplex PCR; in TCRdb, only in-frame clones are kept and a portion is missing. From that table come the V and J calls and clone size; the DNA was used to work out D and trimming. The sample shows about 60,000 clones, about four fifths of them seen only once. V lost 4 bases and J lost 6, with 15 bases in between. This CDR3 is built from 15 residues. CDR1 is LGHNA and CDR2 is YSLEER in the germline V gene. Source material: peripheral blood. The chain couples TRBV4-3 to TRBJ1-4; no firm D call. This sequence originates from a human donor in a cohort sampled during active COVID-19. The CDR3 reads CASSPRPQNDEKLFF. In nucleotides, the CDR3 is TGCGCCAGCAGCCCCAGGCCCCAGAATGATGAAAAACTGTTTTTT.